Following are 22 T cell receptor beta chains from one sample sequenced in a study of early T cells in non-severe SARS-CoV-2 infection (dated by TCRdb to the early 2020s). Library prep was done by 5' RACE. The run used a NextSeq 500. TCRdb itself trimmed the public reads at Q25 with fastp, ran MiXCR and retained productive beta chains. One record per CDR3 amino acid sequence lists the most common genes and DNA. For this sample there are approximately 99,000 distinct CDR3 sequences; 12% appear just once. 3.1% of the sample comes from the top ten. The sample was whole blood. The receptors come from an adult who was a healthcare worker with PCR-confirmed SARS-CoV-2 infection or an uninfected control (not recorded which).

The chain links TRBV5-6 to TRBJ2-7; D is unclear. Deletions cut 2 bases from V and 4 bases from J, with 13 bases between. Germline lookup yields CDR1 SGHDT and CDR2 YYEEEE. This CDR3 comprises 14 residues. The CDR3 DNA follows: TGTGCCAGCAGCTTTGGCAGGTCTATATACGAGCAGTACTTC. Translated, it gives CASSFGRSIYEQYF.

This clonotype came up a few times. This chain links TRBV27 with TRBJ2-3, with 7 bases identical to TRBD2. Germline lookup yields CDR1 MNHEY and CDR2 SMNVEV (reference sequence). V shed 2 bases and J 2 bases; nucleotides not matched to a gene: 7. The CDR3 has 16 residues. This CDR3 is CASSLEGRALTDTQYF. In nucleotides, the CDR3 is TGTGCCAGCAGTTTAGAAGGGAGGGCCCTCACAGATACGCAGTATTTT.

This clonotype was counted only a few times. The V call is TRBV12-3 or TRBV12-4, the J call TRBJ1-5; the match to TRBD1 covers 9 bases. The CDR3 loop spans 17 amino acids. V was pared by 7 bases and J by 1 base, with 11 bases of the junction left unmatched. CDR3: CASNNRGRKSSNQPQHF. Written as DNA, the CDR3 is TGTGCCAGCAACAACAGGGGGCGAAAAAGCAGCAATCAGCCCCAGCATTTT.

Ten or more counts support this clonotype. CDR3 DNA sequence: TGCAGCGTTGGCGGGGGTGGGCGGACGAACAATGAGCAGTTCTTC. It codes for CSVGGGGRTNNEQFF. J is TRBJ2-1 and V is TRBV29-1; 7 bases match TRBD2. The CDR3 is made up of 15 amino acids. The J segment lost 5 bases and the V segment lost 4 bases, leaving 11 bases of the junction unmatched. Germline V gives CDR1 SQVTM, CDR2 ANQGSEA.

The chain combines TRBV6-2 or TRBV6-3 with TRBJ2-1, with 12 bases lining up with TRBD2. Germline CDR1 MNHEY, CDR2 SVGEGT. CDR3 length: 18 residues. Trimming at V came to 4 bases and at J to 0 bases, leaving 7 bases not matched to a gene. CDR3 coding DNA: TGTGCCAGCAGTTGGCTAGCGGGAGGGATTAGCTCCTACAATGAGCAGTTCTTC. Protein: CASSWLAGGISSYNEQFF.

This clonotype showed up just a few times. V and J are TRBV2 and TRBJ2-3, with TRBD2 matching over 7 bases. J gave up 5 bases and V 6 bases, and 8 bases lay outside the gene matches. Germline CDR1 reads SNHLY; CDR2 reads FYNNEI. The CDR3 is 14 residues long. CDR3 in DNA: TGTGCCAGCAGGGGTTGGACTAGAGAAGATACGCAGTATTTT. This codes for CASRGWTREDTQYF.

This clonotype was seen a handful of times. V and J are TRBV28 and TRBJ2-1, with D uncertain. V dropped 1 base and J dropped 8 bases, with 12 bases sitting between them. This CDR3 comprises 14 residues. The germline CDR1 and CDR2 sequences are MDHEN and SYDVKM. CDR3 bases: TGTGCCAGCAGTTTATTAGACGGTTTGGATGAGCAGTTCTTC. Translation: CASSLLDGLDEQFF. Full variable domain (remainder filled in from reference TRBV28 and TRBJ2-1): DVKVTQSSRYLVKRTGEKVFLECVQDMDHENMFWYRQDPGLGLRLIYFSYDVKMKEKGDIPEGYSVSREKKERFSLILESASTNQTSMYLCASSLLDGLDEQFFGPGTRLTVL.

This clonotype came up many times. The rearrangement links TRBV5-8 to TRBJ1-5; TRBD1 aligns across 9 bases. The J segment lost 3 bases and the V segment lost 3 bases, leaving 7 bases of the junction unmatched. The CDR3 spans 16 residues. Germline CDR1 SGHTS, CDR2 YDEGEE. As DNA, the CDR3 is TGTGCCAGCAGCTCGAAACGGACAGGGGTCAATCAGCCCCAGCATTTT. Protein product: CASSSKRTGVNQPQHF.

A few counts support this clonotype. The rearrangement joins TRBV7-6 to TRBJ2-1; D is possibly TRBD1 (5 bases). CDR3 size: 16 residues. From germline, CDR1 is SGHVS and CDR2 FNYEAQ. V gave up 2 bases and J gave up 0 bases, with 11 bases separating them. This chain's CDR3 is CASSLFGDSSYNEQFF. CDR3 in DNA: TGTGCCAGCAGCTTATTTGGTGACAGCTCCTACAATGAGCAGTTCTTC.

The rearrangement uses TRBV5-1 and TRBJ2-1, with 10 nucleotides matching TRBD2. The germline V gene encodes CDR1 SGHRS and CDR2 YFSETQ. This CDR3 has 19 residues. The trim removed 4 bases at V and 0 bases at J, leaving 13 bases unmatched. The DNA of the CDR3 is TGCGCCAGCAGCCGTTCTTCTAGCGGGAGCGAGAGCTCCTACAATGAGCAGTTCTTC. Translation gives CASSRSSSGSESSYNEQFF. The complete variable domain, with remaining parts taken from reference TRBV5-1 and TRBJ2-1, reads KAGVTQTPRYLIKTRGQQVTLSCSPISGHRSVSWYQQTPGQGLQFLFEYFSETQRNKGNFPGRFSGRQFSNSRSEMNVSTLELGDSALYLCASSRSSSGSESSYNEQFFGPGTRLTVL.

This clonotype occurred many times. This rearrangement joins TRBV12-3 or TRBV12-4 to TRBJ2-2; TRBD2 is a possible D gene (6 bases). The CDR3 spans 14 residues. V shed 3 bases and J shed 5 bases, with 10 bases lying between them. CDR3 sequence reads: CASSLTGETGELFF. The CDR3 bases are TGTGCCAGCAGTTTGACGGGAGAGACCGGGGAGCTGTTTTTT.

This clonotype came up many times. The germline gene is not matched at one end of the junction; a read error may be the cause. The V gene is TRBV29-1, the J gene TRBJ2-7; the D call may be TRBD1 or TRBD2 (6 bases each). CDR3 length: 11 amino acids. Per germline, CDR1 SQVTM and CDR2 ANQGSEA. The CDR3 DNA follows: TGCAGCGTTGACTCCGGGACGGGGGCTCACTTC. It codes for CSVDSGTGAHF.

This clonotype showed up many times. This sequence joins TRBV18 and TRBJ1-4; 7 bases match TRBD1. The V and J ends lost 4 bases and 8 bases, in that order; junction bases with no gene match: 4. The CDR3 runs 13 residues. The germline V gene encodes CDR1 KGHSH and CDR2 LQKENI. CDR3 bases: TGTGCCAGCTCACAGGGGGCTCAGGAAAAACTGTTTTTT. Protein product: CASSQGAQEKLFF. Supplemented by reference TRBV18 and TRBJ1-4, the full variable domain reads NAGVMQNPRHLVRRRGQEARLRCSPMKGHSHVYWYRQLPEEGLKFMVYLQKENIIDESGMPKERFSAEFPKEGPSILRIQQVVRGDSAAYFCASSQGAQEKLFFGSGTQLSVL.

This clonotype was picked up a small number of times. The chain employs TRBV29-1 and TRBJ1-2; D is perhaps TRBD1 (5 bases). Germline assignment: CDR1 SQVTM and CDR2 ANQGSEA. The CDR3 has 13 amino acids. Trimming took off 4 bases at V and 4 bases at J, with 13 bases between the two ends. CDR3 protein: CSVGEMGGYGYTF. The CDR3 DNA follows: TGCAGCGTTGGTGAAATGGGGGGCTATGGCTACACCTTC.

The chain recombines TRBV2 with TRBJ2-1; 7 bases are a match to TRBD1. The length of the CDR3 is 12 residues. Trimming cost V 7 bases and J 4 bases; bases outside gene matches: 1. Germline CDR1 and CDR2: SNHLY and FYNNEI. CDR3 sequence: CASMDRYNEQFF. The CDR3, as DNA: TGTGCCAGCATGGACAGGTACAATGAGCAGTTCTTC.

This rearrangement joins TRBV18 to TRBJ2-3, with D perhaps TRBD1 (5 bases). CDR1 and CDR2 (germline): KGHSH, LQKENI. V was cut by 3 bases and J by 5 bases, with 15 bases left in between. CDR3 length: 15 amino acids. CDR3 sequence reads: CASSPQKIQGDTQYF. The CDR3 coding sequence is TGTGCCAGCTCACCGCAGAAGATCCAGGGAGATACGCAGTATTTT.

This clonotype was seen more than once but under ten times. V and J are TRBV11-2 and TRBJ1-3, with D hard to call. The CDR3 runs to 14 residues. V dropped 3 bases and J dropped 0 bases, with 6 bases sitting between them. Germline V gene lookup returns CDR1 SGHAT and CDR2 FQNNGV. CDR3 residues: CASSLSVSGNTIYF. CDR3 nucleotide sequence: TGTGCCAGCAGCTTGAGCGTCTCTGGAAACACCATATATTTT. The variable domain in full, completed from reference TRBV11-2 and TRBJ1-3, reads EAGVAQSPRYKIIEKRQSVAFWCNPISGHATLYWYQQILGQGPKLLIQFQNNGVVDDSQLPKDRFSAERLKGVDSTLKIQPAKLEDSAVYLCASSLSVSGNTIYFGEGSWLTVV.

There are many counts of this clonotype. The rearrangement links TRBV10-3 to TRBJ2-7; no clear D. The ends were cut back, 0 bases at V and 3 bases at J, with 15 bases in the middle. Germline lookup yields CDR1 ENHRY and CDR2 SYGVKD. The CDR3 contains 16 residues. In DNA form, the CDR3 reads TGTGCCATCAGTGAGTCGGGAAAAACAATCTTCTACGAGCAGTACTTC. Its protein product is CAISESGKTIFYEQYF.

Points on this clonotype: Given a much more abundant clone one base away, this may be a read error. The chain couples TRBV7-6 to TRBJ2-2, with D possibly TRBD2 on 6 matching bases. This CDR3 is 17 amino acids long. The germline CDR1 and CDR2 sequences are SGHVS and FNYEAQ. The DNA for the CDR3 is TGTGCCAGCAGCCCCATCCCAGGCGCAGCGAACACCGGGGAGGTGTTTTTT. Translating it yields CASSPIPGAANTGEVFF.

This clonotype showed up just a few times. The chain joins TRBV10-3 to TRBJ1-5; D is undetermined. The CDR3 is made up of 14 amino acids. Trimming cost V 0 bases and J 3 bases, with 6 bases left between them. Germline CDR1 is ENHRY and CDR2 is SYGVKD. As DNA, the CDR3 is TGTGCCATCAGTGAGTCAAAAGTCAATCAGCCCCAGCATTTT. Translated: CAISESKVNQPQHF.

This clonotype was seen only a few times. The CDR3 DNA follows: TGTGCCAGCAGCGTACGGGCGGCAAGGTATAACAATGAGCAGTTCTTC. Translating it yields CASSVRAARYNNEQFF. The genes are TRBV11-3 and TRBJ2-1; D unresolved. The germline gives CDR1 SGHNT, CDR2 YENEEA. The V end lost 5 bases, the J end lost 5 bases, and 19 bases lay between the germline ends. This CDR3 region has 16 residues.

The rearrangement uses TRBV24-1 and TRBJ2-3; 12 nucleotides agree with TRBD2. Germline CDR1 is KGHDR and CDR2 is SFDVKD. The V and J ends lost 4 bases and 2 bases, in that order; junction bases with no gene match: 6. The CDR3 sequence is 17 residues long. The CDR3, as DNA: TGTGCCACCAGTGACTCTGGACTAGCGGGAAACACAGATACGCAGTATTTT. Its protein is CATSDSGLAGNTDTQYF.